The clone carrying this T cell receptor (beta chain) showed up just a few times. This entry belongs to a study of T-cell memory formation after mild COVID-19. CDR1 is SGHVS and CDR2 is FQNEAQ in the germline V gene. V was clipped by 5 bases and J by 7 bases; unmatched bases: 9. The CDR3 sequence is 17 residues long. MiXCR, run by TCRdb on the 5' RACE reads, gives a single entry per CDR3 protein. The sample includes approximately 350,000 distinct CDR3 sequences, around an eighth of them seen just once. This receptor was taken from a man between 18 and 35 years old who had mild COVID-19 (a few samples of this study predate the infection). Cell type and time point are not known. V is TRBV7-8 and J is TRBJ2-2, with 14 bases that match TRBD2. Sequences were obtained from PBMCs or a T cell subset sorted from them (not recorded which). The CDR3 DNA sequence: TGTGCCAGCAGCCCCTGGACTAGCGGGGGGCCAGGCGGGGAGCTGTTTTTT. It yields the protein CASSPWTSGGPGGELFF.